This T cell receptor beta chain was retrieved from a study of blood T cell repertoires in COVID-19. Study overall: Whether acute or convalescent, the COVID-19 samples came from the United States, Italy and Spain. Sample material is recorded as cDNA or gDNA derived from T cells, B-cell-depleted T cells, or PBMCs.

Trimming pared 0 bases from V and 2 bases from J, leaving 8 bases between. This CDR3 contains 16 residues. Germline CDR1 LGHNA, CDR2 YSLEER. Cohorts were based on clinical histories the participants reported. As handled by the study authors: Estimates of nucleated cell counts were drawn from the amplification of reference gene primers. Assay: immunoSEQ multiplex PCR; the TCRdb copy retains only in-frame clones and omits some. The V and J calls and clone size come from that table; D and trimming were worked out from the DNA. The table lists 150,000 to 200,000 clones, over 70% of them singletons. The material sequenced was PBMCs or T cells enriched from blood (not recorded which). The chain links TRBV4-3 to TRBJ2-6, with D perhaps TRBD1 (5 bases). This TCR derives from a man between 60 and 70 years old who had been exposed to COVID-19. CDR3 nucleotides: TGCGCCAGCAGCCAAGATACAGGAGCTGGGGCCAACGTCCTGACTTTC. It encodes CASSQDTGAGANVLTF.